Listed here are 26 T cell receptor beta chains from one sample, sequenced in a study of T cell repertoires in cytomegalovirus infection. TCRdb recomputed calls from the reads with MiXCR, one row per CDR3 protein. Among fewer than 350,000 distinct CDR3 sequences listed, about 17% were seen once. The sample consisted of PBMCs. The receptors were sampled from a human donor in good health (CMV status not recorded). Some clones in this sample may be carry-over from other donors' samples.

At least ten counts were recorded for this clonotype. The chain uses TRBV7-2 and TRBJ2-2, with a weak D call TRBD1 (5 bases). V was trimmed by 2 bases and J by 7 bases, leaving 11 bases between them. CDR3 size: 14 residues. Germline V gene data show CDR1 as SGHTA and CDR2 as FQGNSA. The CDR3 spells CASSLSQGSGELFF. In DNA, the CDR3 is TGTGCCAGCAGCTTATCCCAGGGTAGCGGGGAGCTGTTTTTT.

This clonotype was found a few times. The rearrangement joins TRBV20-1 to TRBJ2-1; 9 bases agree with TRBD2. This CDR3 has 14 amino acids. The germline CDR1 and CDR2 sequences are DFQATT and SNEGSKA (reference sequence). The junction had 10 bases not matched to a gene; V was cut back by 6 bases and J by 7 bases. In DNA, the CDR3 is TGCAGTGCGACGACTAGCGGTTTGAGTAATGAGCAGTTCTTC. The encoded protein is CSATTSGLSNEQFF.

Only a few counts were recorded for this clonotype. The rearrangement joins TRBV20-1 to TRBJ2-3; 15 bases match TRBD2. Per the germline V gene, CDR1 is DFQATT and CDR2 is SNEGSKA (reference sequence). The trim removed 6 bases at V and 3 bases at J, leaving 4 bases unmatched. This CDR3 region has 15 residues. For the CDR3, the DNA is TGCAGTGCGTGGACTAGCGGGGGGGCTACAGATACGCAGTATTTT. Residues: CSAWTSGGATDTQYF.

The chain couples TRBV7-2 to TRBJ1-2; D is ambiguous. From germline, CDR1 is SGHTA and CDR2 FQGNSA. The V end was cut by 5 bases, the J end by 4 bases, with 14 bases between. The CDR3 sequence is 14 residues long. CDR3 coding DNA: TGTGCCAGCAGCCTAACTTACCTTCGCTATGGCTACACCTTC. Its translation is CASSLTYLRYGYTF.

V is TRBV27 and J is TRBJ1-1; the D gene is possibly TRBD1 (5 bases). This CDR3 region has 14 residues. The germline CDR1 and CDR2 sequences are MNHEY and SMNVEV (reference sequence). V shed 1 base and J shed 3 bases, with 9 bases lying between them. Here the CDR3 reads CASSLWGFDTEAFF. The CDR3 DNA reads TGTGCCAGCAGTTTATGGGGCTTTGACACTGAAGCTTTCTTT.

This clonotype was counted at least ten times. The rearrangement joins TRBV12-5 to TRBJ1-1, with no clear D. The CDR3 is 11 amino acids. V lost 3 bases and J 5 bases, leaving 4 bases between the germline ends. Germline V gives CDR1 LGHNT, CDR2 FRNRAP. CDR3 in DNA: TGTGCTAGTGGTTTTTTAACTGAAGCTTTCTTT. Protein sequence: CASGFLTEAFF.

The chain uses TRBV20-1 and TRBJ1-3; TRBD1 aligns across 7 bases. The germline V gene has CDR1 DFQATT and CDR2 SNEGSKA (reference sequence). The CDR3 contains 14 residues. Trimming at V came to 6 bases and at J to 4 bases, leaving 9 bases not matched to a gene. CDR3 sequence: CSATHRGEGNTIYF. CDR3 coding DNA: TGCAGTGCAACGCACAGGGGCGAGGGAAACACCATATATTTT.

V gene TRBV6-6 combines with J gene TRBJ2-7; 7 nucleotides agree with TRBD2. CDR3 size: 16 residues. CDR1 MNHNY and CDR2 SVGAGI come from the germline V gene (reference sequence). The trim removed 0 bases at V and 4 bases at J, leaving 9 bases unmatched. In DNA, the CDR3 is TGTGCCAGCAGTTACTCGATGTTGGGGGGGGGATACGAGCAGTACTTC. Translated, it gives CASSYSMLGGGYEQYF.

Many counts were recorded for this clonotype. This chain uses TRBV7-2 with TRBJ1-5; possible D gene TRBD1, 6 bases. Germline loops: CDR1 SGHTA, CDR2 FQGNSA. This CDR3 is built from 17 residues. Trimming took 1 base from V and 2 from J, leaving 15 bases between them. DNA for the CDR3: TGTGCCAGCAGCTTAGTCGCGGGGGCGACGGGCAATCAGCCCCAGCATTTT. Encoded protein: CASSLVAGATGNQPQHF.

This clonotype was seen repeatedly, ten times or more. This rearrangement joins TRBV6-6 to TRBJ2-5; D could derive from TRBD1 or TRBD2 (5 bases each). CDR1 and CDR2 from the germline V gene are MNHNY and SVGAGI (reference sequence). V lost 8 bases and J 5 bases, leaving 15 bases between the germline ends. The CDR3 length is 13 residues. The CDR3 protein is CASFAVGEETQYF. As DNA, the CDR3 is TGTGCCAGCTTCGCCGTAGGGGAGGAGACCCAGTACTTC.

The table lists this clonotype with a few counts. The chain couples TRBV27 to TRBJ2-5; weak D call: TRBD2 (7 bases). This CDR3 spans 17 amino acids. In germline, CDR1 is MNHEY, CDR2 SMNVEV (reference sequence). Trimming pared 2 bases from V and 1 base from J, leaving 17 bases between. CDR3 protein: CASSLRGASGTQETQYF. As DNA, the CDR3 is TGTGCCAGCAGTTTAAGGGGGGCTAGCGGAACCCAAGAGACCCAGTACTTC.

This clonotype was seen once. The V and J genes are TRBV19 and TRBJ2-2, with D perhaps matching TRBD1 or TRBD2 (6 bases each). The germline V and J ends were trimmed by 7 bases and 0 bases, with 15 bases remaining between them. This CDR3 is 16 amino acids long. Per germline, CDR1 LNHDA and CDR2 SQIVND (reference sequence). The CDR3 spells CASKGLGGANTGELFF. The CDR3 bases are TGTGCCAGTAAGGGGTTGGGGGGCGCGAACACCGGGGAGCTGTTTTTT. The complete variable domain, with remaining parts taken from reference TRBV19 and TRBJ2-2, reads DGGITQSPKYLFRKEGQNVTLSCEQNLNHDAMYWYRQDPGQGLRLIYYSQIVNDFQKGDIAEGYSVSREKKESFPLTVTSAQKNPTAFYLCASKGLGGANTGELFFGEGSRLTVL.

This clonotype was picked up a small number of times. The chain has TRBV2 and TRBJ1-6; D is undetermined. The CDR3 is 14 residues long. CDR1 and CDR2 (germline): SNHLY, FYNNEI. Trimming took off 0 bases at V and 7 bases at J, with 7 bases between the two ends. The CDR3 sequence: CASSEAKGNSPLHF. The CDR3 nucleotides are TGTGCCAGCAGTGAAGCGAAGGGAAATTCACCCCTCCACTTT.

The chain joins TRBV6-5 to TRBJ2-2, with TRBD2 matching 8 bases. Looked up from germline, CDR1 is MNHEY and CDR2 is SVGAGI. V lost 6 bases and J lost 0; bases outside the gene matches: 9. This CDR3 region has 17 residues. CDR3 coding DNA: TGTGCCAGCAGCATACGGGGGGGGGCCGCGAACACCGGGGAGCTGTTTTTT. This gives the protein CASSIRGGAANTGELFF.

This clonotype showed up many times. The J gene is TRBJ2-5, the V gene TRBV5-1, with 8 bases aligning to TRBD2. The CDR3 loop spans 15 amino acids. The germline V gene encodes CDR1 SGHRS and CDR2 YFSETQ. Trimming at V came to 0 bases and at J to 3 bases, leaving 4 bases not matched to a gene. CDR3: CASSLVLAAEETQYF. CDR3 DNA: TGCGCCAGCAGCTTGGTACTAGCGGCAGAAGAGACCCAGTACTTC.

V and J are TRBV28 and TRBJ1-2, with D possibly TRBD1 on 5 matching bases. The CDR3 is 13 amino acids. V was clipped by 3 bases and J by 4 bases, with 9 bases between them. The V gene's germline CDR1 is MDHEN and CDR2 SYDVKM. CDR3 DNA: TGTGCCAGCAGTTTCCGGGGACTCTATGGCTACACCTTC. It codes for CASSFRGLYGYTF.

Concerning this clonotype: One base away lies a much larger clone, so this may be a sequencing read error. The conserved closing phenylalanine or tryptophan is absent in this CDR3, likely reflecting a read error. The rearrangement uses TRBV7-2 and TRBJ1-3, with a tentative D call TRBD1 (6 bases). Deletions cut 1 base from V and 1 base from J, with 11 bases between. The germline CDR1 and CDR2 sequences are SGHTA and FQGNSA. CDR3 length equals 16 residues. The CDR3 reads CASSLGGGASGNTIYV. The DNA for the CDR3 is TGTGCCAGCAGCTTAGGGGGGGGCGCTTCTGGAAACACCATATATGTT.

The gene calls are TRBV4-2 and TRBJ2-5; 7 bases agree with TRBD1. This CDR3 spans 14 amino acids. The germline V gene encodes CDR1 LGHNA and CDR2 YNFKEQ. The V gene end was trimmed by 1 base and the J gene end by 7 bases; junction bases not matched to a gene: 6. The CDR3 sequence: CASSQGTGEGTQYF. The CDR3 region has the DNA TGTGCCAGCAGCCAAGGGACAGGTGAAGGGACCCAGTACTTC.

This clonotype came up many times. V gene TRBV7-2 combines with J gene TRBJ2-1, with 8 nucleotides matching TRBD1. The germline CDR1 and CDR2 sequences are SGHTA and FQGNSA. J lost 0 bases, V lost 4 bases, and 5 bases had no gene match. This CDR3 has 16 amino acids. The CDR3: CASSSTTGASYNEQFF. CDR3 nucleotides: TGTGCCAGCAGCTCGACGACAGGGGCCTCCTACAATGAGCAGTTCTTC.

This clonotype was picked up a small number of times. This rearrangement joins TRBV11-2 to TRBJ1-4, with D unclear. The V gene lost 6 bases and the J gene lost 7 bases, with 24 bases spanning the gap. CDR1 and CDR2 from the germline V gene are SGHAT and FQNNGV. The CDR3 contains 17 residues. In nucleotides, the CDR3 is TGTGCCAGCAGTTCATCCCTTGGGCGGGAGTGGACTGAAAAACTGTTTTTT. Amino acid sequence: CASSSSLGREWTEKLFF.

Only a few counts were recorded for this clonotype. This sequence joins TRBV29-1 and TRBJ1-1; possibly TRBD1 for D (6 bases). The germline V gene encodes CDR1 SQVTM and CDR2 ANQGSEA. The V and J ends lost 6 bases and 7 bases respectively, with 24 bases between them. The CDR3 has 15 residues. The chain's CDR3 is CSVVRREGGRFEAFF. CDR3 DNA: TGCAGCGTGGTCAGGCGAGAAGGGGGAAGGTTTGAAGCTTTCTTT.

This chain connects TRBV28 to TRBJ2-1, with 9 bases fitting TRBD2. The CDR3 covers 16 residues. The germline CDR1 and CDR2 sequences are MDHEN and SYDVKM. Trimming took 6 bases from V and 4 from J; bases not matched to a gene: 10. In DNA form, the CDR3 reads TGTGCCAGCAGCCCCCCTTCTGCGGGGGGGTACAATGAGCAGTTCTTC. Protein sequence: CASSPPSAGGYNEQFF. The variable domain in full, completed from reference TRBV28 and TRBJ2-1, reads DVKVTQSSRYLVKRTGEKVFLECVQDMDHENMFWYRQDPGLGLRLIYFSYDVKMKEKGDIPEGYSVSREKKERFSLILESASTNQTSMYLCASSPPSAGGYNEQFFGPGTRLTVL.

CDR3 amino acids: CASSYPVMFGGYTF. CDR3 in DNA: TGTGCCAGCAGTTACCCTGTAATGTTTGGTGGCTACACCTTC. This chain uses TRBV6-2 or TRBV6-3 with TRBJ1-2; D unresolved. Per germline, CDR1 MNHEY and CDR2 SVGEGT. This CDR3 contains 14 residues. Trimming took 2 bases from V and 7 from J, leaving 14 bases between them.

About this clonotype itself: This may stem from a read error, because a much larger clone lies one nucleotide away. The chain carries TRBV6-2 or TRBV6-3 and TRBJ2-3; D gene ambiguous. The DNA end is more similar to TRBJ1-5, so the J call may be wrong. CDR1 MNHEY and CDR2 SVGEGT come from the germline V gene. The CDR3 consists of 16 residues. The DNA of the CDR3 is TGTGCCAGCAGTTATCCCCCTTCTACTATCACAGATACGCAGCATTTT. Translated: CASSYPPSTITDTQHF.

This chain connects TRBV5-1 to TRBJ1-2; D remains unclear. The CDR3 loop spans 13 amino acids. Germline V gene lookup returns CDR1 SGHRS and CDR2 YFSETQ. The V gene lost 3 bases and the J gene lost 8 bases, with 14 bases spanning the gap. The CDR3 spells CASSSIPGNGYTF. CDR3 nucleotide sequence: TGCGCCAGCAGCTCTATCCCGGGCAACGGCTACACCTTC.

The chain carries TRBV6-6 and TRBJ2-7; tentatively, D is TRBD2 (6 bases). The CDR3 runs 13 residues. CDR1 is MNHNY and CDR2 is SVGAGI in the germline V gene (reference sequence). With 10 bases removed from V and 2 bases from J, the gap between germline ends came to 15 bases. For the CDR3, the DNA is TGTGCCATCAACGACGGAGGGCCCTACGAGCAGTACTTC. It is translated as CAINDGGPYEQYF.